Below, 20 T cell receptor beta chains from the same sample are listed, as sequenced in a study of blood T cell repertoires in COVID-19. Measured with immunoSEQ multiplex PCR; TCRdb has only the in-frame clones, and not every one. The sample shows over 300,000 clones, 90% of them seen only once. Sequenced material: peripheral blood. The receptor set was obtained from a man aged 18 to 30 with active or convalescent COVID-19.

The chain has TRBV27 and TRBJ1-3, with D possibly matching TRBD1 (6 bases). Per the germline V gene, CDR1 is MNHEY and CDR2 is SMNVEV (reference sequence). Trimming removed 4 bases at V and 0 bases at J, with 13 bases between. This CDR3 comprises 16 residues. Here the CDR3 reads CASSSAGAYSGNTIYF. Written as DNA, the CDR3 is TGTGCCAGCAGTTCCGCGGGGGCTTACTCTGGAAACACCATATATTTT.

This chain uses TRBV6-5 with TRBJ1-1; D may be TRBD1 (6 bases). CDR1 and CDR2 from the germline V gene are MNHEY and SVGAGI. V was shortened by 5 bases and J by 0 bases, with 10 bases between the two germline ends. The CDR3 loop spans 14 amino acids. CDR3 loop: CASSRTDMNTEAFF. In DNA, the CDR3 is TGTGCCAGCAGTCGGACAGACATGAACACTGAAGCTTTCTTT.

The chain is built from TRBV7-3 and TRBJ2-2; the match to TRBD1 covers 7 bases. The CDR3 has 17 residues. J lost 4 bases, V lost 0 bases, and 8 bases had no gene match. Germline V CDR1 and CDR2: SGHTA, FQGTGA. CDR3 loop: CASSLTDRALGTGELFF. The CDR3 DNA sequence: TGTGCCAGCAGCTTAACTGACAGGGCTCTCGGCACCGGGGAGCTGTTTTTT.

Notes on this clone: The junction departs from germline at one end; a sequencing error may be responsible. The chain carries TRBV5-1 and TRBJ2-6; 7 bases are a match to TRBD1. Germline assignment: CDR1 SGHRS and CDR2 YFSETQ. The CDR3 is 18 amino acids. Written as DNA, the CDR3 is TGCGCCAGCAGCTTTTGGCCAGGGGGTTACTCTGGGGCCAACGTGCTGACTTTC. Protein product: CASSFWPGGYSGANVLTF.

The chain is built from TRBV2 and TRBJ2-3, with 10 bases that match TRBD2. The V gene end was trimmed by 8 bases and the J gene end by 4 bases; junction bases not matched to a gene: 6. The CDR3 has 14 residues. Germline CDR1 SNHLY, CDR2 FYNNEI. The CDR3 DNA follows: TGTGCCAGCCGACAGCGGGGGGGCGCAGATACGCAGTATTTT. Protein: CASRQRGGADTQYF.

The rearrangement links TRBV18 to TRBJ1-1; D remains unclear. Germline-derived CDR1 and CDR2 are KGHSH and LQKENI. This CDR3 comprises 13 residues. The germline V and J ends were trimmed by 4 bases and 5 bases, with 11 bases remaining between them. CDR3: CASSLQVGTEAFF. The CDR3 coding sequence is TGTGCCAGCTCACTCCAGGTCGGAACTGAAGCTTTCTTT.

V and J are TRBV2 and TRBJ2-5, with D possibly matching TRBD1 (6 bases). Germline V gives CDR1 SNHLY, CDR2 FYNNEI. This CDR3 is built from 16 residues. The germline V and J ends were trimmed by 5 bases and 4 bases, with 20 bases remaining between them. The CDR3 nucleotides are TGTGCCAGCAGTTCCGCCGGGACACTCATGGGAGAGACCCAGTACTTC. It encodes CASSSAGTLMGETQYF.

This sequence joins TRBV7-2 and TRBJ2-7; 7 nucleotides agree with TRBD1. The V and J ends lost 5 bases and 3 bases, in that order; junction bases with no gene match: 10. This CDR3 contains 15 residues. CDR1 is SGHTA and CDR2 is FQGNSA in the germline V gene. The CDR3 is CASSPRTGQFYEQYF. DNA of the CDR3: TGTGCCAGCAGCCCACGGACAGGTCAATTCTACGAGCAGTACTTC.

This rearrangement joins TRBV24-1 to TRBJ2-1; 10 bases are shared with TRBD1. Germline loops: CDR1 KGHDR, CDR2 SFDVKD. Losses at the gene ends were 0 bases for V and 8 bases for J; bases not matched to a gene: 3. The CDR3 has 15 residues. CDR3 coding DNA: TGTGCCACCAGTGATTTGAGGACAGGGGGAGATGAGCAGTTCTTC. Translating gives CATSDLRTGGDEQFF.

The CDR3 loop reads CASSPQARDSSYEQYF. The CDR3 nucleotides read TGTGCCAGCAGCCCACAGGCCCGGGACAGCTCCTACGAGCAGTACTTC. The chain uses TRBV7-3 and TRBJ2-7, with 7 bases matching TRBD1. Germline V gene sequence: CDR1 SGHTA, CDR2 FQGTGA. The junction had 10 bases not matched to a gene; V was cut back by 5 bases and J by 0 bases. This CDR3 is built from 16 residues.

The J gene is TRBJ2-5, the V gene TRBV6-5, with 10 bases aligning to TRBD2. Germline CDR1 and CDR2: MNHEY and SVGAGI. The trim removed 4 bases at V and 3 bases at J, leaving 5 bases unmatched. The CDR3 contains 15 residues. The DNA for the CDR3 is TGTGCCAGCAGTTCCCAAGGACTAGCGGAAGAGACCCAGTACTTC. As protein: CASSSQGLAEETQYF.

The chain joins TRBV5-1 to TRBJ2-1; 7 bases match TRBD2. CDR3 size: 16 residues. Trimming at V came to 0 bases and at J to 2 bases, leaving 5 bases not matched to a gene. Germline CDR1 and CDR2: SGHRS and YFSETQ. The CDR3 DNA reads TGCGCCAGCAGCTTGGATGCGGGGGTAACCTACAATGAGCAGTTCTTC. Protein product: CASSLDAGVTYNEQFF.

The J gene is TRBJ2-7, the V gene TRBV4-3; 8 nucleotides match TRBD2. The CDR3 is 15 residues long. The germline CDR1 and CDR2 sequences are LGHNA and YSLEER. Germline trimming cut 0 bases from V and 3 bases from J; bases unmatched to any gene: 4. CDR3 amino acids: CASSQDGTRDYEQYF. The CDR3 DNA reads TGCGCCAGCAGCCAAGACGGGACTAGAGACTACGAGCAGTACTTC.

The chain combines TRBV2 with TRBJ1-1; D gene uncertain. V was clipped by 7 bases and J by 1 base, with 13 bases between them. This CDR3 has 14 residues. Germline CDR1 reads SNHLY; CDR2 reads FYNNEI. The chain's CDR3 is CASTPKLQNTEAFF. CDR3 bases: TGTGCCAGCACCCCGAAATTACAGAACACTGAAGCTTTCTTT.

J is TRBJ2-1 and V is TRBV4-3; D unclear. Germline V gives CDR1 LGHNA, CDR2 YSLEER. With 2 bases removed from V and 5 bases from J, the gap between germline ends came to 10 bases. The CDR3 has 14 residues. The CDR3 DNA follows: TGCGCCAGCAGCCAATACCAACTTGACAATGAGCAGTTCTTC. This codes for CASSQYQLDNEQFF.

This chain connects TRBV2 to TRBJ2-1; 8 bases line up with TRBD1. The CDR3 has 21 amino acids. J was trimmed by 0 bases and V by 3 bases; bases with no gene match: 19. Germline V gene lookup returns CDR1 SNHLY and CDR2 FYNNEI. The CDR3 loop reads CASSETVLRDRIPSSYNEQFF. For the CDR3, the DNA is TGTGCCAGCAGTGAGACGGTCCTCCGGGACAGGATCCCTAGCTCCTACAATGAGCAGTTCTTC.

V usage is TRBV3-1 (or the pseudogene TRBV3-2) and J usage is TRBJ2-7, with 8 nucleotides matching TRBD1. The germline CDR1 and CDR2 sequences are LGHDT and YNNKEL (reference sequence). This CDR3 comprises 15 residues. The V and J ends lost 3 bases and 2 bases, in that order; junction bases with no gene match: 6. CDR3 protein: CASSQAGTGAYEQYF. The DNA for the CDR3 is TGTGCCAGCAGCCAGGCCGGGACAGGAGCCTACGAGCAGTACTTC.

The CDR3, as DNA: TGTGCCAGCAGTTTTCACGGACGGGGGAATCAGCCCCAGCATTTT. This translates into CASSFHGRGNQPQHF. The rearrangement uses TRBV27 and TRBJ1-5; maybe TRBD1 (5 bases). Germline V gives CDR1 MNHEY, CDR2 SMNVEV (reference sequence). The V gene lost 3 bases and the J gene lost 4 bases, with 13 bases spanning the gap. The CDR3 covers 15 residues.

The gene calls are TRBV27 and TRBJ2-3, with D unresolved. This CDR3 is 12 amino acids long. Trimming took off 5 bases at V and 1 base at J, with 4 bases between the two ends. In germline, CDR1 is MNHEY, CDR2 SMNVEV (reference sequence). In DNA form, the CDR3 reads TGTGCCAGCAGTCTAGGCACAGATACGCAGTATTTT. Translation: CASSLGTDTQYF.

The genes are TRBV28 and TRBJ1-4; tentative D call: TRBD1 (5 bases). Germline lookup yields CDR1 MDHEN and CDR2 SYDVKM. The V end was cut by 1 base, the J end by 8 bases, with 17 bases between. The CDR3 sequence is 16 residues long. This chain's CDR3 is CASSLSRAGVREKLFF. Here the CDR3 DNA reads TGTGCCAGCAGTTTATCCCGAGCGGGGGTAAGAGAAAAACTGTTTTTT.